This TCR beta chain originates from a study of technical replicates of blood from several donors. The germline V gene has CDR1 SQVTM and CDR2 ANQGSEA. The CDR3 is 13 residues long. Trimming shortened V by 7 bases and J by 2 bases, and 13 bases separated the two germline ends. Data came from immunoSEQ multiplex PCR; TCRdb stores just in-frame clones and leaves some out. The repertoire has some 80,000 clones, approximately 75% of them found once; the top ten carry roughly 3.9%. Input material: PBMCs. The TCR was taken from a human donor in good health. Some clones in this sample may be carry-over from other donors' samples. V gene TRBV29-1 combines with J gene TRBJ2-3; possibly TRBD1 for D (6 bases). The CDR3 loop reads CSGSGQNTDTQYF. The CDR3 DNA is TGCAGCGGATCAGGACAGAACACAGATACGCAGTATTTT.